The rows below give T cell receptor beta chains drawn from one sample of a study of OX40 agonist ivuxolimab in advanced cancers. Repertoires were generated with immunoSEQ multiplex PCR, while TCRdb's copy carries only in-frame clones and drops some. Here the sample spans 20,000 to 25,000 clones, approximately 91% being singletons. The sequencing used CD4+ or CD8+ T cells sorted from blood, collected in a trial of the OX40 agonist ivuxolimab. Receptors were obtained from an adult with an advanced solid tumor such as melanoma, head and neck, liver or kidney cancer. CDR3s include the opening cysteine and the closing phenylalanine or tryptophan. The order of the fields is V gene, J gene, CDR3 protein.

V: TRBV20-1; J: TRBJ1-2; CDR3: CSATARYGYTF
V: TRBV11-1; J: TRBJ2-3; CDR3: CASSSGEGTGDTQYF
V: TRBV29-1; J: TRBJ1-1; CDR3: CSVEWSTEAFF
V: TRBV27; J: TRBJ2-7; CDR3: CASSLSFANYEQYF
V: TRBV29-1; J: TRBJ2-1; CDR3: CSVEDLPEGLAGGNYYNEQFF
V: TRBV9; J: TRBJ2-1; CDR3: CASSVDPPSLGNEQFF
V: TRBV25-1; J: TRBJ2-7; CDR3: CAAGSGAWEQYF
V: TRBV28; J: TRBJ1-4; CDR3: CASRDPREKLFF
V: TRBV19; J: TRBJ2-1; CDR3: CASSGPGNEQFF
V: TRBV4-3; J: TRBJ2-7; CDR3: CASSPGLAIYEQYF
V: TRBV7-8; J: TRBJ2-5; CDR3: CASSLEASGRRGTQYF
V: TRBV7-9; J: TRBJ1-5; CDR3: CASSKPGSGGNQPQHF
V: TRBV9; J: TRBJ1-2; CDR3: CASSVVPSPDYGYTF
V: TRBV27; J: TRBJ1-2; CDR3: CASSLYPGTGYGYTF
V: TRBV6-1; J: TRBJ2-7; CDR3: CARGRGYEQYF
V: TRBV29-1; J: TRBJ2-2; CDR3: CSVERGDRDTGELFF
V: TRBV6-1; J: TRBJ2-7; CDR3: CAIQGQGRPEQYF
V: TRBV9; J: TRBJ2-2; CDR3: CASSVVPGELFF
V: TRBV6-1; J: TRBJ2-3; CDR3: CASSEVRAGDTDTQYF
V: TRBV7-6; J: TRBJ2-7; CDR3: CASSPSGSPYEQYF
V: TRBV27; J: TRBJ2-7; CDR3: CASSLTTGPEGPYEQYF
V: TRBV7-9; J: TRBJ2-1; CDR3: CASSSPGLLYNEQFF
V: TRBV9; J: TRBJ2-4; CDR3: CASSASGTQVAKNIQYF
V: TRBV6-5; J: TRBJ1-2; CDR3: CASSQDRGRDGYTF
V: TRBV7-9; J: TRBJ2-1; CDR3: CASSLRTGAWDEQFF
V: TRBV7-9; J: TRBJ2-5; CDR3: CASSREAFQETQYF
V: TRBV25-1; J: TRBJ2-1; CDR3: CASSEYNEQFF
V: TRBV6-6; J: TRBJ1-5; CDR3: CASREDRGREQPQHF
V: TRBV2; J: -; CDR3: CASIMEGMTTYEQYF
V: TRBV29-1; J: TRBJ2-1; CDR3: CSVEDLAGEGSWNEQFF
V: TRBV9; J: TRBJ2-1; CDR3: CASSVGQRGSSYNEQFF
V: TRBV5-4; J: TRBJ2-1; CDR3: CASSFSDSYNEQFF
V: TRBV27; J: TRBJ2-7; CDR3: CASSQGQGAYEQYF
V: TRBV9; J: TRBJ2-3; CDR3: CASSPPRTDTQYF
V: TRBV7-3; J: TRBJ2-7; CDR3: CASSLATLDGTYEQYF
V: TRBV30; J: TRBJ2-7; CDR3: CAWSTLDSSEQYF
V: TRBV11-2; J: TRBJ1-2; CDR3: CASSLAISRGLGYGYTF
V: TRBV5-1; J: TRBJ2-3; CDR3: CASSATTGVGTDTQYF
V: TRBV5-4; J: TRBJ2-2; CDR3: CASSSTTGASGELFF
V: TRBV13; J: TRBJ1-2; CDR3: CASSPQMLGGYTF
V: TRBV5-8; J: TRBJ1-5; CDR3: CASSSPGREGYSNQPQHF
V: TRBV28; J: TRBJ2-2; CDR3: CASSFQDGELFF
V: TRBV10-3; J: TRBJ2-7; CDR3: CAISDPGMSHEQYF
V: TRBV15; J: TRBJ1-2; CDR3: CATSRDVRGTRYGYTF
V: TRBV4-1; J: TRBJ2-1; CDR3: CASSPMVAADEQFF
V: TRBV4-3; J: TRBJ2-7; CDR3: CASSQVLGGTGTYEQYF
V: TRBV4-2; J: TRBJ1-3; CDR3: CASSQDRAGVNTIYF
V: TRBV7-2; J: TRBJ2-3; CDR3: CASSLLDTQYF
V: TRBV9; J: TRBJ1-3; CDR3: CASKKGADGNTIYF
V: TRBV2; J: TRBJ2-3; CDR3: CAQGTTDTQYF
V: TRBV27; J: TRBJ2-7; CDR3: CASSSTGYYEQYF